The 18 T cell receptor beta chains reported below all come from one sample, sequenced in a study of T cell responses to AZD1222 COVID-19 vaccine. Clones were sequenced by immunoSEQ multiplex PCR, and TCRdb holds only the in-frame ones, with some missing. The sample consists of roughly 120,000 clones, approximately 88% of them appearing once. Sequenced here: peripheral blood, sampled on day 0 of AZD1222 vaccination. All receptors derive from an adult in good health.

Note on this clone: One end of the junction varies from germline; a read error may be responsible. This rearrangement joins TRBV7-7 to TRBJ2-3; 11 bases line up with TRBD2. The CDR3 is made up of 15 amino acids. Looked up from germline, CDR1 is SSHAT and CDR2 is FNYEAQ (reference sequence). For the CDR3, the DNA is TGTGCTAGCAGCCCTCTAGCGGGGGGCTCAGATACGCAGTATTTT. This sequence encodes CASSPLAGGSDTQYF.

The V and J genes are TRBV18 and TRBJ2-5; tentatively, D is TRBD2 (6 bases). Germline assignment: CDR1 KGHSH and CDR2 LQKENI. V shed 2 bases and J shed 4 bases, with 17 bases lying between them. The CDR3 consists of 16 residues. As DNA, the CDR3 is TGTGCCAGCTCACCAGGCCGGGACTCCTCCAGAGAGACCCAGTACTTC. Its translation: CASSPGRDSSRETQYF.

V is TRBV28 and J is TRBJ1-2; D might be TRBD1 (6 bases). The V gene's germline CDR1 is MDHEN and CDR2 SYDVKM. The CDR3 extends over 17 amino acids. The V and J ends lost 5 bases and 3 bases respectively, with 22 bases between them. The CDR3 here is CASSPAGGGAADYGYTF. CDR3 nucleotide sequence: TGTGCCAGCAGTCCCGCCGGTGGGGGGGCGGCAGACTATGGCTACACCTTC.

This chain uses TRBV9 with TRBJ2-7, with D possibly TRBD1 on 6 matching bases. Germline V lookup: CDR1 SGDLS, CDR2 YYNGEE. V was shortened by 2 bases and J by 6 bases, with 15 bases between the two germline ends. The CDR3 has 14 amino acids. In nucleotides, the CDR3 is TGTGCCAGCAGCGTCACAGGGTTCTCATCCGAGCAGTACTTC. It encodes CASSVTGFSSEQYF.

The V call is TRBV11-2, the J call TRBJ2-1; the match to TRBD2 covers 8 bases. The CDR3 has 15 amino acids. The germline V gene has CDR1 SGHAT and CDR2 FQNNGV. V was clipped by 6 bases and J by 2 bases; unmatched bases: 6. DNA of the CDR3: TGTGCCAGCAGTTCTAGCGGGCTGGCCTACAATGAGCAGTTCTTC. Its protein is CASSSSGLAYNEQFF. The whole variable domain, filled in from reference TRBV11-2 and TRBJ2-1, reads EAGVAQSPRYKIIEKRQSVAFWCNPISGHATLYWYQQILGQGPKLLIQFQNNGVVDDSQLPKDRFSAERLKGVDSTLKIQPAKLEDSAVYLCASSSSGLAYNEQFFGPGTRLTVL.

This clone has only one observation. The chain couples TRBV5-1 to TRBJ1-2; D might be TRBD1 (6 bases). CDR1 is SGHRS and CDR2 is YFSETQ in the germline V gene. The V end lost 4 bases, the J end lost 3 bases, and 13 bases lay between the germline ends. The CDR3 runs 14 residues. This CDR3 reads CASSPLGGYYGYTF. The CDR3 DNA follows: TGCGCCAGCAGCCCACTAGGGGGGTACTATGGCTACACCTTC.

This sequence joins TRBV19 and TRBJ1-5; D gene ambiguous. The CDR3 sequence is 13 residues long. The germline V gene has CDR1 LNHDA and CDR2 SQIVND (reference sequence). Trimming cost V 1 base and J 4 bases, with 5 bases left between them. Here the CDR3 DNA reads TGTGCCAGTAGTATAGCCTCAAATCAGCCCCAGCATTTT. Its protein product is CASSIASNQPQHF.

The chain carries TRBV7-3 and TRBJ1-6, with D hard to call. The CDR3 runs to 14 residues. Germline CDR1 reads SGHTA; CDR2 reads FQGTGA. V dropped 5 bases and J dropped 9 bases, with 14 bases sitting between them. The DNA of the CDR3 is TGTGCCAGCAGCCCCGGGCAGCTTGGTTCACCCCTCCACTTT. Translation gives CASSPGQLGSPLHF.

The genes are TRBV19 and TRBJ1-5; TRBD1 matches 8 bases. Losses at the gene ends were 0 bases for V and 7 bases for J; bases not matched to a gene: 14. Germline-derived CDR1 and CDR2 are LNHDA and SQIVND (reference sequence). The CDR3 consists of 18 residues. In nucleotides, the CDR3 is TGTGCCAGTAGTATAGATCTGGACAGGGTGGTTCTAAGACAGCCCCAGCATTTT. Translating gives CASSIDLDRVVLRQPQHF.

This CDR3 reads CANYNEQFF. CDR3 bases: TGTGCAAACTACAATGAGCAGTTCTTC. V is TRBV12-2 and J is TRBJ2-1. TRBV12-2 is a pseudogene locus. The CDR3 extends over 9 amino acids.

The V and J genes are TRBV28 and TRBJ1-1; D is undetermined. Between the trimmed V and J ends, which lost 7 bases and 1 base, there was a span of 19 bases. The CDR3 extends over 16 amino acids. The germline gives CDR1 MDHEN, CDR2 SYDVKM. The CDR3 region is CASIPPPGGRNTEAFF. CDR3 nucleotide sequence: TGTGCCAGCATTCCTCCCCCAGGCGGGCGGAACACTGAAGCTTTCTTT.

J is TRBJ2-7 and V is TRBV10-1; D is perhaps TRBD1 (6 bases). Germline V gene data show CDR1 as WNHNN and CDR2 as SYGVQD (reference sequence). CDR3 length equals 12 residues. V dropped 9 bases and J dropped 2 bases, with 11 bases sitting between them. The CDR3 loop reads CASGQTPYEQYF. DNA for the CDR3: TGCGCCAGTGGACAGACGCCCTACGAGCAGTACTTC.

This clone was observed once. V is TRBV30 and J is TRBJ1-4; TRBD1 is a possible D gene (5 bases). From germline, CDR1 is GTSNPN and CDR2 SVGIG (reference sequence). The CDR3 has 11 amino acids. V was shortened by 2 bases and J by 8 bases, with 6 bases between the two germline ends. The CDR3: CAWSRGEKLFF. For the CDR3, the DNA is TGTGCCTGGAGTCGGGGCGAAAAACTGTTTTTT.

The chain is built from TRBV30 and TRBJ1-1; 7 nucleotides match TRBD1. There are 13 residues in the CDR3. V trimming: 5 bases; J trimming: 2 bases; junction bases outside the gene matches: 5. The V gene's germline CDR1 is GTSNPN and CDR2 SVGIG (reference sequence). CDR3 in amino acids: CAWGGQPNTEAFF. DNA for the CDR3: TGTGCCTGGGGGGGACAGCCCAACACTGAAGCTTTCTTT.

The chain combines TRBV7-9 with TRBJ1-1; no clear D gene. Germline V gene data show CDR1 as SEHNR and CDR2 as FQNEAQ (reference sequence). The CDR3 is 13 residues long. The V gene lost 5 bases and the J gene lost 1 base, with 8 bases spanning the gap. The CDR3: CASSLNSNTEAFF. In nucleotides, the CDR3 is TGTGCCAGCAGCCTGAACTCGAACACTGAAGCTTTCTTT.

The chain couples TRBV3-1 (or the pseudogene TRBV3-2) to TRBJ1-4; TRBD1 matches at 8 bases. The V gene's germline CDR1 is LGHDT and CDR2 YNNKEL (reference sequence). The CDR3 sequence is 17 residues long. Trimming removed 4 bases from V and 1 base from J; junction bases left unmatched: 8. The CDR3 DNA sequence: TGTGCCAGCAGCCTAACGATTGGACAGGGAACTAATGAAAAACTGTTTTTT. Its translation: CASSLTIGQGTNEKLFF.

V gene TRBV4-1 combines with J gene TRBJ2-1, with D hard to call. Germline V gives CDR1 MGHRA, CDR2 YSYEKL. There are 11 residues in the CDR3. The V gene lost 6 bases and the J gene lost 7 bases, with 7 bases spanning the gap. CDR3 sequence reads: CASRVGNEQFF. As DNA, the CDR3 is TGCGCCAGCAGGGTGGGGAATGAGCAGTTCTTC.

The sample holds a few counts of this clone. The chain has TRBV7-3 and TRBJ2-1; D is ambiguous. The CDR3 contains 13 residues. Germline CDR1 reads SGHTA; CDR2 reads FQGTGA. Between the trimmed V and J ends, which lost 8 bases and 0 bases, there was a span of 8 bases. The CDR3 DNA follows: TGTGCCAGCGGGGTAAACTCCTACAATGAGCAGTTCTTC. Translated: CASGVNSYNEQFF.